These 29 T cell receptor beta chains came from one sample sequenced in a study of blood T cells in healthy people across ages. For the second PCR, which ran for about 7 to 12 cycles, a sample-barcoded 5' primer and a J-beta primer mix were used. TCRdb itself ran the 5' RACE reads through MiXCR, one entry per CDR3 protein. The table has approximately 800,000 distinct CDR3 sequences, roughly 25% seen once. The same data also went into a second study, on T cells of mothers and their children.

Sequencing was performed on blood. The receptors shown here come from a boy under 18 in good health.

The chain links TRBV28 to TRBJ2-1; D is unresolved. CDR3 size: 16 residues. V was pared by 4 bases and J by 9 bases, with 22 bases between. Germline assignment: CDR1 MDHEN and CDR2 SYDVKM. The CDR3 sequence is CASSSPLTGGWGEQFF. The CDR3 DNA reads TGTGCCAGCAGTTCGCCCCTCACTGGCGGTTGGGGTGAGCAGTTCTTC.

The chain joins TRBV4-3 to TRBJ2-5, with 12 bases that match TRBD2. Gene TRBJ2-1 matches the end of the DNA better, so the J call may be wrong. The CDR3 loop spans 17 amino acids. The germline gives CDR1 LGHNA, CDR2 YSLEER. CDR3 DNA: TGCGCCAGCAGCCACCTCACTAGCGGGAGGAGTAGGGATGAGCAGTTCTTC. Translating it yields CASSHLTSGRSRDEQFF.

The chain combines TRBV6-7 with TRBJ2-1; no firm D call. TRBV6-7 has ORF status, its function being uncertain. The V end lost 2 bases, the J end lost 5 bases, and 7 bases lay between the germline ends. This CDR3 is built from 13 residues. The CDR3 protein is CASSYRVHNEQFF. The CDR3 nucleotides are TGTGCCAGCAGTTACCGCGTCCACAATGAGCAGTTCTTC.

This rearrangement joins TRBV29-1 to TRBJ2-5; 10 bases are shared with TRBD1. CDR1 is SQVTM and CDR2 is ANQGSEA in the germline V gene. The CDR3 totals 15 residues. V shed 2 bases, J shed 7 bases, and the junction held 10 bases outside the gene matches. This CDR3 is CSVERDRGTWGTQYF. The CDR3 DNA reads TGCAGCGTTGAAAGGGACAGGGGTACCTGGGGGACCCAGTACTTC.

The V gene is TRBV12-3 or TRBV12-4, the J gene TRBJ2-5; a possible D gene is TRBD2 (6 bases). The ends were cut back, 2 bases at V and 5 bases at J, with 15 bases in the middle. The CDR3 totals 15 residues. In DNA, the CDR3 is TGTGCCAGCAGTTTACCGGCGGGGCGCCGGGAGACCCAGTACTTC. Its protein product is CASSLPAGRRETQYF.

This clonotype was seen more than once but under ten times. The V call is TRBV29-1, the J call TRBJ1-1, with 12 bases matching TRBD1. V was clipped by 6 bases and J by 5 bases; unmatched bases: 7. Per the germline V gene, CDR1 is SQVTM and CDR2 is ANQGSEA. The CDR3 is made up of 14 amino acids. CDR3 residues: CSVGTGGYRTEAFF. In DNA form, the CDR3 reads TGCAGCGTAGGGACAGGGGGCTATCGGACTGAAGCTTTCTTT.

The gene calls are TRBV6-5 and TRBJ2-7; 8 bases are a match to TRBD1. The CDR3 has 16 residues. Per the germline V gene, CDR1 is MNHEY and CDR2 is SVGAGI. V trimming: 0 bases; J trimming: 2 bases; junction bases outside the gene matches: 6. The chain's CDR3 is CASSYSDLTGAYEQYF. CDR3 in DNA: TGTGCCAGCAGTTACTCCGACTTGACAGGGGCCTACGAGCAGTACTTC.

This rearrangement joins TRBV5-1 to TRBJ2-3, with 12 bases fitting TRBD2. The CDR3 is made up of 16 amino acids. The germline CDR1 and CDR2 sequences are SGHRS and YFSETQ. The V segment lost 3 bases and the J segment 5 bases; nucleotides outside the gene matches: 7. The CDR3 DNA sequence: TGCGCCAGCAGCTCTCAGACTAGCGGGAGATTAGATACGCAGTATTTT. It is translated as CASSSQTSGRLDTQYF. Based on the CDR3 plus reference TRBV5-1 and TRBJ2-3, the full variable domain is KAGVTQTPRYLIKTRGQQVTLSCSPISGHRSVSWYQQTPGQGLQFLFEYFSETQRNKGNFPGRFSGRQFSNSRSEMNVSTLELGDSALYLCASSSQTSGRLDTQYFGPGTRLTVL.

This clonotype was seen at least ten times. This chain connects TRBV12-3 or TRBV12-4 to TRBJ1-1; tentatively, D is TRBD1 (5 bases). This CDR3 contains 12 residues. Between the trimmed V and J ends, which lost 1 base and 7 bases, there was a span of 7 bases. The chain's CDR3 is CASSLGQGEAFF. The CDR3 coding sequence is TGTGCCAGCAGTTTAGGGCAGGGTGAAGCTTTCTTT.

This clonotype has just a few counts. The CDR3 DNA reads as TGTGCCAGCAGCTTAGTGGGAACGTACTACGAGCAGTACTTC. Its protein is CASSLVGTYYEQYF. The rearrangement joins TRBV11-2 to TRBJ2-5; D call uncertain. The DNA end favors TRBJ2-7, so the J call may be wrong. This CDR3 is built from 14 residues. Germline CDR1 and CDR2: SGHAT and FQNNGV.

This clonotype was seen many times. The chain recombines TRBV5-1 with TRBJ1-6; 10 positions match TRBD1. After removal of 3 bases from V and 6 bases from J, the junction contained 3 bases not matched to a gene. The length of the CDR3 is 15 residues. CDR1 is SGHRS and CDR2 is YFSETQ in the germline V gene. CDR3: CASSSRTGGNSPLHF. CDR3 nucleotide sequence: TGCGCCAGCAGCTCCCGGACAGGGGGTAATTCACCCCTCCACTTT.

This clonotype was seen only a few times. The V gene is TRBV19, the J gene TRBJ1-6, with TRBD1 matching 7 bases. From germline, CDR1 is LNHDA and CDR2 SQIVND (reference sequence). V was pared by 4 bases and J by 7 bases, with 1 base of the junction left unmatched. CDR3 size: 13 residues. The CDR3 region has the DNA TGTGCCAGTAGTAGGGGACAGAATTCACCCCTCCACTTT. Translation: CASSRGQNSPLHF.

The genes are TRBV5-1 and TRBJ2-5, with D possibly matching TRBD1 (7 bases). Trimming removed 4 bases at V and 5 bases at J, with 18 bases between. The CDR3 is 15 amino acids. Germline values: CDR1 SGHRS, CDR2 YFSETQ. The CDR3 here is CASSRGTVEGETQYF. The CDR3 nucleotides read TGCGCCAGCAGCCGGGGGACAGTGGAGGGGGAGACCCAGTACTTC.

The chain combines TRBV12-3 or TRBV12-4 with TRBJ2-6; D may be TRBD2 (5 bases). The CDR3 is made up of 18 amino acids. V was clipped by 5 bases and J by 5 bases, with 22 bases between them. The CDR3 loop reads CASSPAGEGRLRANVLTF. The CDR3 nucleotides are TGTGCCAGCAGTCCCGCTGGTGAGGGTCGCTTGAGGGCCAACGTCCTGACTTTC.

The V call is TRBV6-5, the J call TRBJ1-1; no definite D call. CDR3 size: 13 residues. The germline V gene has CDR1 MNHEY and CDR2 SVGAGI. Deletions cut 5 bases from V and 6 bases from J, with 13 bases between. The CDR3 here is CASSNPPTPEAFF. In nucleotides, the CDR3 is TGTGCCAGCAGTAACCCCCCAACTCCTGAAGCTTTCTTT.

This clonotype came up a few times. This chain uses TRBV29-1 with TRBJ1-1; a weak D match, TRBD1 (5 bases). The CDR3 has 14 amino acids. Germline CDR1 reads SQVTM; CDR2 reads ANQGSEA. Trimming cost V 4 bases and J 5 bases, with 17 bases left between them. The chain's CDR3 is CSVGFRGGITEAFF. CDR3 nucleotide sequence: TGCAGCGTTGGATTTAGGGGAGGAATAACTGAAGCTTTCTTT.

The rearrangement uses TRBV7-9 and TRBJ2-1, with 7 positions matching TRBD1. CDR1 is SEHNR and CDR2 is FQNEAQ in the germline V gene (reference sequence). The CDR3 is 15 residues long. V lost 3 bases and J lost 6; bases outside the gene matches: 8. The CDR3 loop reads CASSFITGAANEQFF. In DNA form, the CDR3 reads TGTGCCAGCAGCTTTATAACAGGGGCGGCCAATGAGCAGTTCTTC.

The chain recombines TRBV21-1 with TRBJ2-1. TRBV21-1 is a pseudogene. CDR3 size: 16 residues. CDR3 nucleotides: TGTGCCACTCCTTTTTTTGCAGTATACGCCTACAATGAGCAGTTCTTC. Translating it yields CATPFFAVYAYNEQFF.

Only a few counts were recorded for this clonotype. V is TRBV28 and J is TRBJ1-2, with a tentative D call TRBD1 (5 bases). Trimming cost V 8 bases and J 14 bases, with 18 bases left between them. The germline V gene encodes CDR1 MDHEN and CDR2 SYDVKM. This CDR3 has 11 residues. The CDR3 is CASSDRFSWTF. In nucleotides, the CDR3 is TGTGCCAGCTCAGACAGATTTTCATGGACCTTC.

This chain's CDR3 is CSARDREAGSQETQYF. The DNA for the CDR3 is TGCAGTGCTAGAGACAGGGAAGCGGGGAGTCAAGAGACCCAGTACTTC. The V gene is TRBV20-1, the J gene TRBJ2-7; 7 bases are a match to TRBD2. TRBJ2-5 explains the end of the DNA better; the J call may be wrong. Germline CDR1 reads DFQATT; CDR2 reads SNEGSKA (reference sequence). CDR3 size: 16 residues.

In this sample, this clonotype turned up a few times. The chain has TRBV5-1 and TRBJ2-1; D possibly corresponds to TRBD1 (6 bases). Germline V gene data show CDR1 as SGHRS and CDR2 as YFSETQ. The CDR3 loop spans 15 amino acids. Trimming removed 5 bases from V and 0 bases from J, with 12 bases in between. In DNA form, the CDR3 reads TGCGCCAGCAGGTTACAGGGAAGCTCCTACAATGAGCAGTTCTTC. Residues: CASRLQGSSYNEQFF.

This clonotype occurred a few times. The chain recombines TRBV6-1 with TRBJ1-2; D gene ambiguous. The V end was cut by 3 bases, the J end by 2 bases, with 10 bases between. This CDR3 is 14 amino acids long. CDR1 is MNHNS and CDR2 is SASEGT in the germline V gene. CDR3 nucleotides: TGTGCCAGCAGTGAGGCGCCCGGGAACTATGGCTACACCTTC. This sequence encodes CASSEAPGNYGYTF.

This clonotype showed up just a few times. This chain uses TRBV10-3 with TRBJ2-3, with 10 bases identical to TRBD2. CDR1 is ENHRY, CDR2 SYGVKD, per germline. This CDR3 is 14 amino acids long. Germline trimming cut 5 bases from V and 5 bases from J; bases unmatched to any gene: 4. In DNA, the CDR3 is TGTGCCATCAGTCTAGCGGGAGTTGAAGATACGCAGTATTTT. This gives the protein CAISLAGVEDTQYF.

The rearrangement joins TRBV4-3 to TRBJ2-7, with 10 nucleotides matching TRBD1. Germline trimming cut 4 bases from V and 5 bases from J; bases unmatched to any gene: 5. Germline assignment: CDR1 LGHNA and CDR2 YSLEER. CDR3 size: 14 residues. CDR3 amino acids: CASSPDRGQDEQYF. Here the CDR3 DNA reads TGCGCCAGCAGCCCCGACAGGGGGCAGGACGAGCAGTACTTC.

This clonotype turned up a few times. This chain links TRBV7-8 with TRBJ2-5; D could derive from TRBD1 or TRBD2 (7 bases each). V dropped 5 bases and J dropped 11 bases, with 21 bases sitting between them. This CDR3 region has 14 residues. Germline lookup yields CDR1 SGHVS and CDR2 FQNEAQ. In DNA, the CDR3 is TGTGCCAGCAGCGCGAAAATACAGGGGAGGGAGCAGTACTTC. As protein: CASSAKIQGREQYF.

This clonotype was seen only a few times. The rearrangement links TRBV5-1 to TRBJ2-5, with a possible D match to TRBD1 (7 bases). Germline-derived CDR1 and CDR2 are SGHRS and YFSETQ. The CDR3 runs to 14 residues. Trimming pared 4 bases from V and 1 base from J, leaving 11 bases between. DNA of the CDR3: TGCGCCAGCAGCCGGGGGACAGCCCAAGAGACCCAGTACTTC. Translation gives CASSRGTAQETQYF. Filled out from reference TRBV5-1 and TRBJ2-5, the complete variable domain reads KAGVTQTPRYLIKTRGQQVTLSCSPISGHRSVSWYQQTPGQGLQFLFEYFSETQRNKGNFPGRFSGRQFSNSRSEMNVSTLELGDSALYLCASSRGTAQETQYFGPGTRLLVL.

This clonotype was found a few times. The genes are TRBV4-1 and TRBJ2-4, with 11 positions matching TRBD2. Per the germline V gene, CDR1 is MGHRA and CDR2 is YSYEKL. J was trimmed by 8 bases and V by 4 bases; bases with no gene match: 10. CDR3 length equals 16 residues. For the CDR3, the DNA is TGCGCCAGCAGCCCCAGGATACTAGCGGGAGAAGACATTCAGTACTTC. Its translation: CASSPRILAGEDIQYF.

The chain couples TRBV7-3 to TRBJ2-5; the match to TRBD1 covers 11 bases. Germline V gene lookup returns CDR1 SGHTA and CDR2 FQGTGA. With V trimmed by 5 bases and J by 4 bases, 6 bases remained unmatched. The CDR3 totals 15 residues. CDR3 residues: CASSAGQGARETQYF. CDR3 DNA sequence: TGTGCCAGCAGCGCCGGACAGGGGGCGAGAGAGACCCAGTACTTC.

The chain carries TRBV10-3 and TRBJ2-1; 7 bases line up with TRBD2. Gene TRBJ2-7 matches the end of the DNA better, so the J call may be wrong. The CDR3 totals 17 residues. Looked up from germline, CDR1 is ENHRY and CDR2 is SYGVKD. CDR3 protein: CAISGYRAGAATYEQYF. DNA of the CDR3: TGTGCCATCAGTGGGTATAGGGCGGGAGCCGCAACCTACGAGCAGTACTTC.